Sequencing of this TCR beta chain was carried out in a study of tumor-infiltrating lymphocytes in localized non-small cell lung cancer. The table lists this clone with a few counts. The antigen remains undetermined. TCRdb's copy holds only in-frame clones and misses some; the assay was immunoSEQ multiplex PCR. The sample has some 15,000 clones, 73% seen once. Study-level results: IM1 and IM2 tumors showed no difference in T-cell fraction. Tumor T-cell fraction was not associated with recurrence-free survival. Different pieces of the same tissue went to different assays, confounding technical variation with intratumor heterogeneity.

The source of this sequence is a human donor with non-small cell lung cancer. Specimen: lung tumor tissue.

The CDR3, as DNA: TGCGCCAGCAGTTCCTACTCTGGAAACACCATATATTTT. Its translation: CASSSYSGNTIYF. This chain connects TRBV10-1 to TRBJ1-3, with D hard to call. This CDR3 spans 13 amino acids. V gave up 5 bases and J gave up 0 bases, with 5 bases separating them. Germline V gene lookup returns CDR1 WNHNN and CDR2 SYGVQD (reference sequence).